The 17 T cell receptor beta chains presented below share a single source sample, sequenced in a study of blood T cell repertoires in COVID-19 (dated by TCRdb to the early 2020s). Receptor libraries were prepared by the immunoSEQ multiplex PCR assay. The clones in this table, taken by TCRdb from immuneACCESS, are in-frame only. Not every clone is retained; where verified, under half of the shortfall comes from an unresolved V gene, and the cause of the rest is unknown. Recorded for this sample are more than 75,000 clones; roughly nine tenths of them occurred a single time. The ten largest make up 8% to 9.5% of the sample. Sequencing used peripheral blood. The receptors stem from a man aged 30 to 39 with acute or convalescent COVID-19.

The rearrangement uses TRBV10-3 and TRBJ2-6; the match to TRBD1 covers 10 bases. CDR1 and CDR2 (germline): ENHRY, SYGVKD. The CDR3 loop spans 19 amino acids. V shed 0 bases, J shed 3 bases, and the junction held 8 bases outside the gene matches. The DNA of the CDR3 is TGTGCCATCAGTGAGTCCCCCGGGACAGGGGTTTATGGGGCCAACGTCCTGACTTTC. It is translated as CAISESPGTGVYGANVLTF.

The DNA of the CDR3 is TGCAGTGCTAGTACCGGGACTAGCGGCCTTAGCACAGATACGCAGTATTTT. This translates into CSASTGTSGLSTDTQYF. This sequence joins TRBV20-1 and TRBJ2-3, with 11 bases lining up with TRBD2. J lost 0 bases, V lost 3 bases, and 8 bases had no gene match. The CDR3 length is 17 residues. CDR1 is DFQATT, CDR2 SNEGSKA, per germline (reference sequence).

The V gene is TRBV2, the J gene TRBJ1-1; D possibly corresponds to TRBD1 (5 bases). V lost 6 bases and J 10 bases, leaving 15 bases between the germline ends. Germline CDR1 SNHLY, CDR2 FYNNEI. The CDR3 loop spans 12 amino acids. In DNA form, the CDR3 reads TGTGCCAGCAGCGGGGCACCGGGGGGAGCTTTCTTT. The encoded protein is CASSGAPGGAFF.

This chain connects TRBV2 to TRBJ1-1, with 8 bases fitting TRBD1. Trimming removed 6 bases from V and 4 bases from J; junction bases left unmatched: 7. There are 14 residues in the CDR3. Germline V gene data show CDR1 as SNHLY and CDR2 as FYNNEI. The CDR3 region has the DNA TGTGCCAGCAGATCACAGGGGGGTGTCACTGAAGCTTTCTTT. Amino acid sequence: CASRSQGGVTEAFF.

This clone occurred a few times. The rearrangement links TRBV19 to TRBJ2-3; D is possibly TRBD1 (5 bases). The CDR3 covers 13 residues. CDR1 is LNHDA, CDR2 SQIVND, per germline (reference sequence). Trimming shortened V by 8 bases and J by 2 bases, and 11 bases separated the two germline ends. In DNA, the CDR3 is TGTGCCAGTGGGGCCCTTTCCACAGATACGCAGTATTTT. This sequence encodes CASGALSTDTQYF.

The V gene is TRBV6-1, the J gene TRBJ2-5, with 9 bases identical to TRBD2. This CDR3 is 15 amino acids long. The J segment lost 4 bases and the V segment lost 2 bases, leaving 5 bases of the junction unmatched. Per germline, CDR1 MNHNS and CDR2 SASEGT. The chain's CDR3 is CASSEIAGEGETQYF. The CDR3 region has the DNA TGTGCCAGCAGTGAAATAGCGGGAGAAGGAGAGACCCAGTACTTC.

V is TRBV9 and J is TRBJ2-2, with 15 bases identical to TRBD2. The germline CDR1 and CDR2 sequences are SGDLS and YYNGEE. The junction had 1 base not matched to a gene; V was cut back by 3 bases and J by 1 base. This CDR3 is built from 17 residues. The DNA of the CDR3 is TGTGCCAGCAGCGGGACTAGCGGGAGGGTGAACACCGGGGAGCTGTTTTTT. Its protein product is CASSGTSGRVNTGELFF.

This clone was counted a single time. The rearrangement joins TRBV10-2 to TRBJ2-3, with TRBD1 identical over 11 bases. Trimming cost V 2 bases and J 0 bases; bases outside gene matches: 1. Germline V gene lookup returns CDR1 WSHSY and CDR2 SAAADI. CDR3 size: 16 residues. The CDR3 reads CASSERDRGSTDTQYF. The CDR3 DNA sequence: TGCGCCAGCAGTGAGAGGGACAGGGGGAGCACAGATACGCAGTATTTT.

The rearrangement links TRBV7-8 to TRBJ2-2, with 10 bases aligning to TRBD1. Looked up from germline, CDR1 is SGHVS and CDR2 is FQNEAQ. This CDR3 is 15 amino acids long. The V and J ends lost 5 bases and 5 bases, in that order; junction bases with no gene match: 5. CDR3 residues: CASSPRQGATGELFF. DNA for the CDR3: TGTGCCAGCAGCCCACGACAGGGGGCGACCGGGGAGCTGTTTTTT.

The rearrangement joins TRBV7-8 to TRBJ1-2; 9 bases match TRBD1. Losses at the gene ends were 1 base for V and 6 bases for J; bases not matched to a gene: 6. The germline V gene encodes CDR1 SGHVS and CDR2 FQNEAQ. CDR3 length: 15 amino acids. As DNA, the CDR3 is TGTGCCAGCAGCTTAGGCGGACAGGGGACGGATGGCTACACCTTC. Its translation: CASSLGGQGTDGYTF.

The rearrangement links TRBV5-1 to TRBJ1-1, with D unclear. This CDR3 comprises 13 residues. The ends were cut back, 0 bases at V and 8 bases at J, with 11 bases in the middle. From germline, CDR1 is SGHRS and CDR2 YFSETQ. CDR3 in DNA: TGCGCCAGCAGCTTGGTAGTTGGGGAGGAAGCTTTCTTT. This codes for CASSLVVGEEAFF.

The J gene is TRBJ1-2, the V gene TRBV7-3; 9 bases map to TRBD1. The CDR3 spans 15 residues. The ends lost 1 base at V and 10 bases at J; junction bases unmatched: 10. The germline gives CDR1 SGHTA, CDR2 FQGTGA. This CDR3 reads CASSLSPGQGNDYTF. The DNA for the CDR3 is TGTGCCAGCAGCTTAAGCCCGGGACAGGGTAATGACTACACCTTC.

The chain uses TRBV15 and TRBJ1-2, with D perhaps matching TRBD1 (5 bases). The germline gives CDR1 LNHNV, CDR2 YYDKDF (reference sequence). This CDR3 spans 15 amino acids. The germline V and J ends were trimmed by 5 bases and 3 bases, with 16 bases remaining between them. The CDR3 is CATSLTGSPYYGYTF. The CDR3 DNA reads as TGTGCCACCAGCTTAACAGGTTCCCCCTACTATGGCTACACCTTC. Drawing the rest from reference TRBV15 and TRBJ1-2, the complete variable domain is DAMVIQNPRYQVTQFGKPVTLSCSQTLNHNVMYWYQQKSSQAPKLLFHYYDKDFNNEADTPDNFQSRRPNTSFCFLDIRSPGLGDTAMYLCATSLTGSPYYGYTFGSGTRLTVV.

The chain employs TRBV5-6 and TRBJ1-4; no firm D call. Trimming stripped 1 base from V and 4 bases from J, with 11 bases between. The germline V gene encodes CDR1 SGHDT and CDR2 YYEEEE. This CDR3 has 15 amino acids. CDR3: CASSLSLLINEKLFF. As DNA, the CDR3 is TGTGCCAGCAGCTTGTCTCTCCTTATTAATGAAAAACTGTTTTTT.

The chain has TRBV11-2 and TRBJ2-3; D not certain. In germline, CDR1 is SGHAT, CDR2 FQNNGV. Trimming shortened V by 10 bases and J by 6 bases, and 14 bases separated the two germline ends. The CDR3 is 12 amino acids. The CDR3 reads CATSFLTDTQYF. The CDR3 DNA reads TGTGCCACCTCCTTCCTAACGGATACGCAGTATTTT.

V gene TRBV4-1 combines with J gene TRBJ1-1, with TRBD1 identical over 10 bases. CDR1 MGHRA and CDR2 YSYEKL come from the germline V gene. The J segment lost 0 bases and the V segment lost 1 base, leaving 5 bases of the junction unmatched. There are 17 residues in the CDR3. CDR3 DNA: TGCGCCAGCAGCCAAGTTGGGACAGGGGCAATGAACACTGAAGCTTTCTTT. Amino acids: CASSQVGTGAMNTEAFF.

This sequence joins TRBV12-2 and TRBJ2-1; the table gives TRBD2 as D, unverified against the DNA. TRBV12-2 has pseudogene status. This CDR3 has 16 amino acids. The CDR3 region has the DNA TGTGCAAGTCGCTCAACTAGCGGGAGGCCGTGTGGTGAGCAGTTCTTC. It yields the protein CASRSTSGRPCGEQFF.